This record concerns one T cell receptor beta chain sequence. Its antigen is currently not known. Base qualities were left out, and no much larger clone turns up one base away. Participants in the prospective study were enrolled through a virtual design, were aged about 18 to 100 years, and lived in roughly 25 United States geographic areas. In the prospective study, participants were assigned to cohorts based on the clinical history participants reported in a screening survey and a study questionnaire. ImmuneRACE Cohort 3 recovered participants were defined by two consecutive negative NP/OP PCR tests, healthcare professional clearance, or symptom resolution. Mobile phlebotomists in the prospective study collected whole blood, serum and a nasopharyngeal or oropharyngeal swab from every participant. Additional blood draws and questionnaires over an approximately two-month period could optionally be provided by prospective study participants. Before DNA extraction, prospective study blood samples were shipped either frozen or at room temperature.

TCRbeta CDR3 regions were amplified from genomic DNA using the immunoSEQ Assay, a bias-controlled multiplex PCR. The study's own analysis went as follows. The number of nucleated cells in each sample was estimated from the amplification of reference gene primers within the assay. To quantify the absolute abundance of each unique TCRbeta CDR3 rearrangement, sequence reads were collapsed and filtered. For each sample, productive Simpson clonality was calculated by taking the square root of Simpson's diversity index across productive rearrangements. TCRdb took over this immuneACCESS table, retaining in-frame rearrangements with V and J assigned. Such tables are incomplete; in checked studies, under half of the missing clones stem from an unresolved V gene, and the remainder is unexplained. That table supplies the V and J calls and clone size; D and trimming were determined from the DNA. The sample table holds about 300,000 clones, of which around 90% were seen once. Jointly, the top ten make up around 1.7% of the sample.

These data originate in a study of blood T cell repertoires in COVID-19 (dated by TCRdb to 2020 to 2022). About the full investigation: Collaborator samples came from the United States, Italy and Spain and covered acute and convalescent phases of COVID-19. Where available, HLA class I and class II types were obtained from metadata supplied by the sample provider rather than from assay-based typing. Samples were obtained from the ongoing ImmuneRACE study (first 160 participants) and from 1,000 to 1,500 subjects provided by 6 global collaborators. Subjects who had been exposed to COVID-19, were actively infected with it, or had recovered from it provided the deeply sampled blood TCRbeta repertoires that made up the dataset. The sample metadata nearly always contained a de-identified subject ID, COVID-19 status, age in years and sex. The prospective study material was composed of cDNA or gDNA derived from T cells, B-cell-depleted T cells, or PBMCs. The repertoires were made available in a free public database intended to serve as a resource for research on the immune response to SARS-CoV-2.

Looking up the germline V gene yields CDR1 SGHRS and CDR2 YFSETQ. The junction shows trimming of 1 base on V and 5 bases on J, and the gene matches do not reach 2 bases of it. Including the terminal cysteine and phenylalanine, the CDR3 comprises 14 residues. Kept here is only the CDR3 DNA, which spans 42 bases and is read in frame from base 1. The paper's findings and limits, for the study overall: How much clinical and demographic metadata was included differed by source and by participant, and the metadata was provided uncurated.

The sequenced sample consisted of PBMCs or T cells enriched from blood (not recorded which). The chain couples TRBV5-1 to TRBJ2-1; 8 bases in the junction line up with TRBD1. This sequence originates from a woman in her thirties or forties who had recovered from COVID-19. At the DNA level, the sequence is TGCGCCAGCAGCTTGAGGGACAGGCACAATGAGCAGTTCTTC. Translated, it gives CASSLRDRHNEQFF.